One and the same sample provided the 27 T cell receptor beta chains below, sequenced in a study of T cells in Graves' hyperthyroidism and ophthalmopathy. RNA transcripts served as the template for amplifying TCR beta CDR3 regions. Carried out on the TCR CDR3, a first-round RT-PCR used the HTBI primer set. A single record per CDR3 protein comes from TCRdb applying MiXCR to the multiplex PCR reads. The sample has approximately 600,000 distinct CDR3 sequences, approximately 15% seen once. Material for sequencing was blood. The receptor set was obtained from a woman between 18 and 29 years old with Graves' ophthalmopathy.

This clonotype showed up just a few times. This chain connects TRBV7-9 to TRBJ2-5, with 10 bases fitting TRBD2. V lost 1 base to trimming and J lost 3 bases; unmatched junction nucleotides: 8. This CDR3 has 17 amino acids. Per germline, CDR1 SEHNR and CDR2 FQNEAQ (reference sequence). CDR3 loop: CASSLESLAGVKETQYF. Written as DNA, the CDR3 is TGTGCCAGCAGCTTAGAATCTCTAGCGGGAGTTAAAGAGACCCAGTACTTC.

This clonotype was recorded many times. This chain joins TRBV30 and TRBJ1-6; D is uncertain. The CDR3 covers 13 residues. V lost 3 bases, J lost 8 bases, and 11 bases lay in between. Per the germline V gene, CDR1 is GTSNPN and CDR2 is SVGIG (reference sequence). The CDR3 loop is CAWRVEGYSPLHF. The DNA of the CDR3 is TGTGCCTGGAGGGTTGAGGGATATTCACCCCTCCACTTT.

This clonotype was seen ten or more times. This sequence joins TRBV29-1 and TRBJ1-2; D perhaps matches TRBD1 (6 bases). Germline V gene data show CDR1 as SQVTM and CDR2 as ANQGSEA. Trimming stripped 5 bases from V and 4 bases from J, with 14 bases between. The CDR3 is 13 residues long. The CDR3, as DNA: TGCAGCGTTACTGATGGGACAACCTATGGCTACACCTTC. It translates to CSVTDGTTYGYTF.

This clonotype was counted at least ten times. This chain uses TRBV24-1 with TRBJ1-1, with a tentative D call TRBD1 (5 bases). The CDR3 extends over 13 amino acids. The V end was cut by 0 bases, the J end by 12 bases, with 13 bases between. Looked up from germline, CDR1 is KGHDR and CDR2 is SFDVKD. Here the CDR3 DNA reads TGTGCCACCAGTGATTTGTGGGGCCTGAAGACTTTCTTT. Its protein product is CATSDLWGLKTFF.

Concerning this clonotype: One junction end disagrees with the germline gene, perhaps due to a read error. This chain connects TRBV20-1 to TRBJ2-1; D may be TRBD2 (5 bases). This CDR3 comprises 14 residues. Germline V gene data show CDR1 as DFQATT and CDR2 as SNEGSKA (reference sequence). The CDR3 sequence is CSARVGAGYNEQLF. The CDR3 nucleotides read TGCAGTGCTAGGGTGGGAGCTGGCTACAATGAGCAGCTCTTC.

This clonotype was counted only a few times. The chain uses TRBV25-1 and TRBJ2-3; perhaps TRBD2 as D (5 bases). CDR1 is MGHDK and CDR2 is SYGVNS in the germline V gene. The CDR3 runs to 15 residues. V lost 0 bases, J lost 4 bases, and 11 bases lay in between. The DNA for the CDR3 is TGTGCCAGCAGTGAATACGGAGGCGGCGCAGATACGCAGTATTTT. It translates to CASSEYGGGADTQYF.

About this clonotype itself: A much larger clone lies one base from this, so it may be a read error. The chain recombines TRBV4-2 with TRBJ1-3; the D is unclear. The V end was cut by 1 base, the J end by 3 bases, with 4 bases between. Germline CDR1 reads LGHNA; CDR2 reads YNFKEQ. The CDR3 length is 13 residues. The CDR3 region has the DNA TGTGCCAGCAGCCAAGCGGATGGAAACACCATATATTTT. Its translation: CASSQADGNTIYF.

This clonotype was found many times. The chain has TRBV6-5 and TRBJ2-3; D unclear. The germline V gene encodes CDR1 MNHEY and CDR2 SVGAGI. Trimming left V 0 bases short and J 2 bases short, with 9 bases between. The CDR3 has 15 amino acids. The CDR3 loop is CASSYSYENTDTQYF. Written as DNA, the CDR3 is TGTGCCAGCAGTTACTCGTACGAAAACACAGATACGCAGTATTTT.

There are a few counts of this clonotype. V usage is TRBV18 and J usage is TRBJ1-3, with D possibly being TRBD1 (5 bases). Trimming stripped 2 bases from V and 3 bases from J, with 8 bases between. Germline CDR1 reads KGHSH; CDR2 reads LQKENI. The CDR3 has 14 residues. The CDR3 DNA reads TGTGCCAGCTCACCAACCAGGGATGGAAACACCATATATTTT. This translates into CASSPTRDGNTIYF.

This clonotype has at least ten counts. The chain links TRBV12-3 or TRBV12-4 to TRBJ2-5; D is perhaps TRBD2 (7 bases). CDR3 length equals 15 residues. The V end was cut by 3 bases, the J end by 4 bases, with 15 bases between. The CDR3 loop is CASSFELGGGETQYF. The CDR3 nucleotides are TGTGCCAGCAGTTTTGAGTTGGGAGGGGGAGAGACCCAGTACTTC.

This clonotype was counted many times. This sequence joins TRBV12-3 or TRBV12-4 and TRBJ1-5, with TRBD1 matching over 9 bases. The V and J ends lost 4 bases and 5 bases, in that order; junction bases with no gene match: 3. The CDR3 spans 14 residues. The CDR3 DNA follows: TGTGCCAGCAGTTCGGGACAGGGTCATCAGCCCCAGCATTTT. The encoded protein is CASSSGQGHQPQHF.

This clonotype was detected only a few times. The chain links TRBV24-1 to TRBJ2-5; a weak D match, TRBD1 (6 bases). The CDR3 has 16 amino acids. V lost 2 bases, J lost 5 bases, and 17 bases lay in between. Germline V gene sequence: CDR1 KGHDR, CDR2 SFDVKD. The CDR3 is CATSDSRDNPGETQYF. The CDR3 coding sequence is TGTGCCACCAGTGATTCCCGGGACAACCCCGGGGAGACCCAGTACTTC.

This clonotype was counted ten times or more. The CDR3 bases are TGTGCCAGCCAAAGACAGGAAACTGAAGCTTTCTTT. It codes for CASQRQETEAFF. This sequence joins TRBV2 and TRBJ1-1; D possibly corresponds to TRBD1 (6 bases). The V and J ends lost 8 bases and 5 bases respectively, with 12 bases between them. Looked up from germline, CDR1 is SNHLY and CDR2 is FYNNEI. The CDR3 totals 12 residues.

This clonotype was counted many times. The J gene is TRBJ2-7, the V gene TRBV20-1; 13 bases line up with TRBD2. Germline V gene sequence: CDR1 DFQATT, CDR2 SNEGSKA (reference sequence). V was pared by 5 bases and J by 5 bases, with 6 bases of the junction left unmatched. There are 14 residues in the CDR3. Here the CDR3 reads CSALGLAGVDEQYF. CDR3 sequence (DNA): TGCAGTGCTCTCGGACTAGCGGGAGTGGACGAGCAGTACTTC.

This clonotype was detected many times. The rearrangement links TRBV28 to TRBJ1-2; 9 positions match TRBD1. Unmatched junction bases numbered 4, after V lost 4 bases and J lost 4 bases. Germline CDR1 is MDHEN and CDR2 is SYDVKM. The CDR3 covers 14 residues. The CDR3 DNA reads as TGTGCCAGCAGTTCCGGGACAGGGCTCTATGGCTACACCTTC. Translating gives CASSSGTGLYGYTF.

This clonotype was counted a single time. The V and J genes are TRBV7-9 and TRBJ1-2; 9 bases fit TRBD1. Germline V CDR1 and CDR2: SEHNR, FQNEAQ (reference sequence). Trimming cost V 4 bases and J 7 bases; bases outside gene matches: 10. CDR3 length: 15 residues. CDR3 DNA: TGTGCCAGCAGCTCGGGACAGGGCGGGCGTAGTGGCTACACCTTC. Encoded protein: CASSSGQGGRSGYTF.

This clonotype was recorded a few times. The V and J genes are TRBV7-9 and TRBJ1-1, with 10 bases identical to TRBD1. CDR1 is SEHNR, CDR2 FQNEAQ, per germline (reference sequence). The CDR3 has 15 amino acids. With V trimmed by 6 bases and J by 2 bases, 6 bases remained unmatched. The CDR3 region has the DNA TGTGCCAGCAGTGGGGGACAGGGGAGAAACACTGAAGCTTTCTTT. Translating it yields CASSGGQGRNTEAFF. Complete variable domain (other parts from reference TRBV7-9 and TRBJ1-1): DTGVSQNPRHKITKRGQNVTFRCDPISEHNRLYWYRQTLGQGPEFLTYFQNEAQLEKSRLLSDRFSAERPKGSFSTLEIQRTEQGDSAMYLCASSGGQGRNTEAFFGQGTRLTVV.

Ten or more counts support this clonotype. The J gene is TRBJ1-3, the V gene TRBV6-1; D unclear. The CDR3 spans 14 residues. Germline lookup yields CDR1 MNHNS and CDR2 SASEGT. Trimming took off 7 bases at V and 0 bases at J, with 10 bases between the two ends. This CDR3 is CASTLGDSGNTIYF. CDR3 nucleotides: TGTGCCAGCACCCTAGGAGACTCTGGAAACACCATATATTTT.

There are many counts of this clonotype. The CDR3 region is CASSIRGFDEQYF. DNA of the CDR3: TGTGCCAGTAGTATACGGGGCTTCGACGAGCAGTACTTC. The gene calls are TRBV19 and TRBJ2-7; D is possibly TRBD1 or TRBD2 (5 bases each). With 2 bases removed from V and 5 bases from J, the gap between germline ends came to 10 bases. CDR3 length equals 13 residues. CDR1 is LNHDA and CDR2 is SQIVND in the germline V gene (reference sequence).

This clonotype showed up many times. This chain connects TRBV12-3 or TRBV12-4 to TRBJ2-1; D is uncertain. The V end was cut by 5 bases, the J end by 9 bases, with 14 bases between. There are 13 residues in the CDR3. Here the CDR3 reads CASSPRLMGEQFF. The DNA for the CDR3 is TGTGCCAGCAGTCCCCGGTTAATGGGTGAGCAGTTCTTC.

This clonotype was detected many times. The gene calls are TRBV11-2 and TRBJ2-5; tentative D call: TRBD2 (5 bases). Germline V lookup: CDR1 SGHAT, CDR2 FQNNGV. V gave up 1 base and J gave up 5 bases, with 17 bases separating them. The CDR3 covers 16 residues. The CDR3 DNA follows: TGTGCCAGCAGCTTAGTCGCGCGGGCCGCGCTGGAGACCCAGTACTTC. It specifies CASSLVARAALETQYF.

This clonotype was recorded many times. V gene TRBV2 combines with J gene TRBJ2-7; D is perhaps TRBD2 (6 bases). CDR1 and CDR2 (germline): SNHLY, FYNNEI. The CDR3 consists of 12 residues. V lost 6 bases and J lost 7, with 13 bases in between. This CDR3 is CASREGLREQYF. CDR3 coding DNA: TGTGCCAGCAGGGAGGGCCTGAGGGAGCAGTACTTC.

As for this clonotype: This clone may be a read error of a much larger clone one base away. In DNA, the CDR3 is TGTGCCGGCAGCGTAGGGGGGCCGCAGTACTTC. It yields the protein CAGSVGGPQYF. The rearrangement links TRBV7-9 to TRBJ2-7, with D perhaps given as TRBD1 or TRBD2 (6 bases each). The CDR3 length is 11 residues. Germline V gene sequence: CDR1 SEHNR, CDR2 FQNEAQ (reference sequence).

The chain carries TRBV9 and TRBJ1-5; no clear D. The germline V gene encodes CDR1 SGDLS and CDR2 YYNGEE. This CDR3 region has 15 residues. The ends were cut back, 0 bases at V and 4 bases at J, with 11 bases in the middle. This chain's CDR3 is CASSVDGSRNQPQHF. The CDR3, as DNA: TGTGCCAGCAGCGTAGATGGGAGTCGAAATCAGCCCCAGCATTTT.

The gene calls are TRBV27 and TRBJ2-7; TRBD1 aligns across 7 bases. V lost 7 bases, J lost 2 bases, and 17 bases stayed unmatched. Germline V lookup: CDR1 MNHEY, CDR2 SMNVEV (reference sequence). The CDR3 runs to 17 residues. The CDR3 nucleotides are TGTGCCAGCAATTTTTCTCCGGGACAGCCCCTTACCTACGAGCAGTACTTC. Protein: CASNFSPGQPLTYEQYF.

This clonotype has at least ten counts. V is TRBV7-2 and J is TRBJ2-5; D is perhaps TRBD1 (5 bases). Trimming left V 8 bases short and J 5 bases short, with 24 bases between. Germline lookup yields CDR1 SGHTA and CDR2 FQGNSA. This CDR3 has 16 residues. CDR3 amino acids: CASSLPRQSVRETQYF. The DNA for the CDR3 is TGTGCCAGCTCTCTTCCGAGACAGTCGGTTCGTGAGACCCAGTACTTC.

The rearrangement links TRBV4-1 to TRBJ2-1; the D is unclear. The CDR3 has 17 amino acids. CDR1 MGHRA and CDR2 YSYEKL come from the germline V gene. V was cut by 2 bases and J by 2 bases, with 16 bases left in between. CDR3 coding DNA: TGCGCCAGCAGCCAATTTAATACGGGCTCTACCTACAATGAGCAGTTCTTC. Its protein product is CASSQFNTGSTYNEQFF.